A single sample gave rise to the 26 T cell receptor beta chains below, sequenced in a study of blood T cells in healthy people across ages. A second PCR, run for roughly 7 to 12 cycles, used a sample-barcoded 5' primer plus a J-beta primer mix. Each CDR3 protein gets one entry after TCRdb re-called the 5' RACE reads with MiXCR. The sample yields approximately 800,000 distinct CDR3 sequences, around 36% seen once. The sequenced sample was blood. Receptors were obtained from a young man in good health.

A single count supports this clonotype. A read error is possible here, since a much larger clone lies one base away. This rearrangement joins TRBV29-1 to TRBJ2-3, with no clear D. Germline assignment: CDR1 SQVTM and CDR2 ANQGSEA. The V end lost 8 bases, the J end lost 2 bases, and 11 bases lay between the germline ends. The CDR3 spans 12 residues. CDR3 DNA sequence: TGCAGCACCGAGGCGTTCACAGATACGCAGTATTTT. Its translation: CSTEAFTDTQYF.

This CDR3 reads CASSETGRQETQYF. CDR3 bases: TGTGCCAGCAGTGAGACCGGGAGACAAGAGACCCAGTACTTC. The chain is built from TRBV25-1 and TRBJ2-5; maybe TRBD2 (6 bases). The CDR3 spans 14 residues. V lost 3 bases to trimming and J lost 2 bases, with 10 bases between them. Germline V CDR1 and CDR2: MGHDK, SYGVNS.

The table lists this clonotype with a few counts. The chain recombines TRBV4-3 with TRBJ1-2; D is undetermined. V was cut by 0 bases and J by 8 bases, with 16 bases left in between. CDR3 size: 15 residues. Germline V gene sequence: CDR1 LGHNA, CDR2 YSLEER. In nucleotides, the CDR3 is TGCGCCAGCAGCCAAGATTATTTTACCGTGGAAGGCTACACCTTC. Its protein product is CASSQDYFTVEGYTF.

This clonotype was counted many times. This chain joins TRBV6-2 or TRBV6-3 and TRBJ2-1, with D possibly TRBD1 on 5 matching bases. Trimming took 6 bases from V and 6 from J, leaving 9 bases between them. The V gene's germline CDR1 is MNHEY and CDR2 SVGEGT. This CDR3 is 12 amino acids long. The CDR3 nucleotides are TGTGCCAGCAGCCCCGACAGCAATGAGCAGTTCTTC. Protein: CASSPDSNEQFF.

The chain uses TRBV20-1 and TRBJ2-7; TRBD1 might be the D (5 bases). The V and J ends lost 7 bases and 2 bases respectively, with 9 bases between them. Germline loops: CDR1 DFQATT, CDR2 SNEGSKA (reference sequence). The CDR3 spans 11 residues. The chain's CDR3 is CSVDKAYEQYF. CDR3 sequence (DNA): TGCAGTGTGGACAAAGCCTACGAGCAGTACTTC.

The chain has TRBV20-1 and TRBJ1-5; D is perhaps TRBD1 (6 bases). The CDR3 totals 15 residues. The V gene lost 1 base and the J gene lost 12 bases, with 22 bases spanning the gap. Per the germline V gene, CDR1 is DFQATT and CDR2 is SNEGSKA (reference sequence). The CDR3 protein is CSARATTGTLEVQHF. CDR3 DNA: TGCAGTGCTAGAGCCACGACAGGAACCCTGGAAGTCCAGCATTTT.

V gene TRBV6-5 combines with J gene TRBJ1-5, with D unclear. The CDR3 sequence is 14 residues long. V lost 6 bases to trimming and J lost 0 bases, with 9 bases between them. The germline CDR1 and CDR2 sequences are MNHEY and SVGAGI. Here the CDR3 DNA reads TGTGCCAGCAGCGCCAGATATAGCAATCAGCCCCAGCATTTT. This codes for CASSARYSNQPQHF.

The J gene is TRBJ2-1, the V gene TRBV20-1; D is perhaps TRBD1 (5 bases). The CDR3 has 14 residues. CDR1 and CDR2 from the germline V gene are DFQATT and SNEGSKA (reference sequence). V lost 5 bases, J lost 5 bases, and 16 bases lay in between. This chain's CDR3 is CSAYLGAANNEQFF. In DNA form, the CDR3 reads TGCAGTGCTTACCTAGGGGCGGCAAACAATGAGCAGTTCTTC.

The chain joins TRBV5-4 to TRBJ2-3, with 9 bases aligning to TRBD2. The CDR3 spans 16 residues. Unmatched junction bases numbered 14, after V lost 6 bases and J lost 6 bases. Per the germline V gene, CDR1 is SGHNT and CDR2 is YYREEE (reference sequence). Here the CDR3 DNA reads TGTGCCAGCATGAAGAGTGTGGGACTAGCAAAGGATACGCAGTATTTT. Its protein is CASMKSVGLAKDTQYF. Looking up the rest from reference TRBV5-4 and TRBJ2-3 gives the full variable domain: ETGVTQSPTHLIKTRGQQVTLRCSSQSGHNTVSWYQQALGQGPQFIFQYYREEENGRGNFPPRFSGLQFPNYSSELNVNALELDDSALYLCASMKSVGLAKDTQYFGPGTRLTVL.

V gene TRBV6-2 or TRBV6-3 combines with J gene TRBJ2-3, with a tentative D call TRBD1 (6 bases). Trimming stripped 8 bases from V and 6 bases from J, with 21 bases between. CDR1 MNHEY and CDR2 SVGEGT come from the germline V gene. The CDR3 has 15 amino acids. CDR3 bases: TGTGCCAGCCAGGGACACCAACCCTCGGGGGATACGCAGTATTTT. This encodes CASQGHQPSGDTQYF.

The chain links TRBV15 to TRBJ2-2; unclear D gene. Trimming left V 4 bases short and J 3 bases short, with 6 bases between. The CDR3 totals 13 residues. Germline V CDR1 and CDR2: LNHNV, YYDKDF (reference sequence). DNA of the CDR3: TGTGCCACCAGCAAAACAGACACCGGGGAGCTGTTTTTT. Translation gives CATSKTDTGELFF.

The CDR3 nucleotides are TGTGCCAGCAGCGCATTGGGGGCGGTGGGGAACCAGCCCCAGCATTTT. Amino acid sequence: CASSALGAVGNQPQHF. The chain has TRBV7-2 and TRBJ1-5; D is possibly TRBD1 (6 bases). Trimming left V 5 bases short and J 7 bases short, with 21 bases between. Per the germline V gene, CDR1 is SGHTA and CDR2 is FQGNSA. The CDR3 runs to 16 residues.

The V gene is TRBV9, the J gene TRBJ1-1; D unclear. Per the germline V gene, CDR1 is SGDLS and CDR2 is YYNGEE. The CDR3 totals 13 residues. Trimming removed 3 bases from V and 3 bases from J, with 9 bases in between. For the CDR3, the DNA is TGTGCCAGCAGCGAAGACGGATACACTGAAGCTTTCTTT. This sequence encodes CASSEDGYTEAFF.

This clonotype was found once. The genes are TRBV28 and TRBJ2-5, with D unresolved. Trimming removed 5 bases at V and 13 bases at J, with 23 bases between. The CDR3 loop spans 14 amino acids. Germline lookup yields CDR1 MDHEN and CDR2 SYDVKM. The CDR3 sequence: CASSLGMPANERYF. The CDR3 nucleotides are TGTGCCAGCAGTCTAGGCATGCCCGCCAATGAGCGGTACTTC.

The V gene is TRBV20-1, the J gene TRBJ1-2; no clear D. V lost 0 bases and J 0 bases, leaving 8 bases between the germline ends. The CDR3 has 14 amino acids. Germline lookup yields CDR1 DFQATT and CDR2 SNEGSKA (reference sequence). CDR3 sequence: CSARDQIPNYGYTF. The CDR3 region has the DNA TGCAGTGCTAGAGACCAGATACCTAACTATGGCTACACCTTC.

This clonotype was seen more than once but under ten times. This chain joins TRBV7-2 and TRBJ1-1; 8 positions match TRBD1. V was pared by 4 bases and J by 1 base, with 5 bases of the junction left unmatched. CDR1 is SGHTA, CDR2 FQGNSA, per germline. The CDR3 length is 15 residues. DNA of the CDR3: TGTGCCAGCAGCTCCGGGACAGGCGAGAACACTGAAGCTTTCTTT. It translates to CASSSGTGENTEAFF. Complete variable domain (other parts from reference TRBV7-2 and TRBJ1-1): GAGVSQSPSNKVTEKGKDVELRCDPISGHTALYWYRQSLGQGLEFLIYFQGNSAPDKSGLPSDRFSAERTGGSVSTLTIQRTQQEDSAVYLCASSSGTGENTEAFFGQGTRLTVV.

This clonotype has a handful of counts. The chain links TRBV28 to TRBJ1-5; 8 bases are a match to TRBD1. The CDR3 covers 15 residues. The ends lost 6 bases at V and 4 bases at J; junction bases unmatched: 8. The germline V gene encodes CDR1 MDHEN and CDR2 SYDVKM. The DNA of the CDR3 is TGTGCCAGCAGGGGCGGACAGGGACTGAATCAGCCCCAGCATTTT. Translation gives CASRGGQGLNQPQHF.

Comments on this clonotype: This may stem from a read error, because a much larger clone lies one nucleotide away. The V and J genes are TRBV6-5 and TRBJ2-1; 10 nucleotides align to TRBD2. CDR3 length equals 14 residues. Per the germline V gene, CDR1 is MNHEY and CDR2 is SVGAGI. V dropped 4 bases and J dropped 5; count of bases not matched to a gene: 2. The CDR3 DNA reads as TGTGCCAGCAGTTGTACTAGCGGGGACAATGAGCAGTTCTTC. It specifies CASSCTSGDNEQFF.

This clonotype was seen only a few times. The V call is TRBV3-1, the J call TRBJ1-5; TRBD1 agrees at 7 bases. The junction had 12 bases not matched to a gene; V was cut back by 3 bases and J by 4 bases. Germline-derived CDR1 and CDR2 are LGHDT and YNNKEL (reference sequence). The CDR3 runs 17 residues. The CDR3 here is CASSQRPVTGRNQPQHF. CDR3 nucleotide sequence: TGTGCCAGCAGCCAGAGACCCGTGACAGGGAGGAATCAGCCCCAGCATTTT.

J is TRBJ2-5 and V is TRBV3-1; no reliable D call. V was pared by 2 bases and J by 2 bases, with 15 bases between. The CDR3 consists of 16 residues. CDR1 and CDR2 (germline): LGHDT, YNNKEL (reference sequence). DNA of the CDR3: TGTGCCAGCAGCCAACTATCCCCCGCTAAACAAGAGACCCAGTACTTC. This translates into CASSQLSPAKQETQYF.

This clonotype has only a few counts. V is TRBV27 and J is TRBJ2-4, with 7 bases fitting TRBD1. CDR1 and CDR2 from the germline V gene are MNHEY and SMNVEV (reference sequence). The V segment lost 1 base and the J segment 1 base; nucleotides outside the gene matches: 7. The CDR3 spans 17 residues. The CDR3 DNA sequence: TGTGCCAGCAGTTTATACGGGACAGTTGATGCCAAAAACATTCAGTACTTC. This gives the protein CASSLYGTVDAKNIQYF.

This sequence joins TRBV21-1 and TRBJ2-7; the D segment call TRBD2 is taken from the table without a DNA check. TRBV21-1 is a listed pseudogene. The CDR3 totals 19 residues. The CDR3 sequence: CASSKGVGTSGGAADEQYF. The DNA of the CDR3 is TGTGCCAGCAGCAAAGGGGTAGGGACTAGCGGGGGGGCGGCGGACGAGCAGTACTTC.

The chain joins TRBV3-1 to TRBJ2-1; 8 bases are shared with TRBD2. CDR3 length equals 15 residues. The V gene end was trimmed by 2 bases and the J gene end by 4 bases; junction bases not matched to a gene: 4. Germline V lookup: CDR1 LGHDT, CDR2 YNNKEL (reference sequence). The CDR3 nucleotides are TGTGCCAGCAGCCAACGCCAGCGGGGGTACAATGAGCAGTTCTTC. Translated, it gives CASSQRQRGYNEQFF.

V and J are TRBV27 and TRBJ2-5; 10 bases agree with TRBD1. The V segment lost 6 bases and the J segment 3 bases; nucleotides outside the gene matches: 7. CDR3 size: 15 residues. Germline CDR1 is MNHEY and CDR2 is SMNVEV (reference sequence). As DNA, the CDR3 is TGTGCCAGCAGCACGGACAGGGGGGGAGAAGAGACCCAGTACTTC. Translation gives CASSTDRGGEETQYF.

The chain joins TRBV4-2 to TRBJ2-1; either TRBD1 or TRBD2 may fit D (5 bases each). This CDR3 contains 15 residues. Trimming left V 0 bases short and J 6 bases short, with 12 bases between. From germline, CDR1 is LGHNA and CDR2 YNFKEQ. The CDR3 nucleotides are TGTGCCAGCAGCCAAGATGGAACTAGGGGCAATGAGCAGTTCTTC. Encoded protein: CASSQDGTRGNEQFF.

V gene TRBV6-2 or TRBV6-3 combines with J gene TRBJ2-2, with 7 positions matching TRBD1. The V and J ends lost 6 bases and 3 bases, in that order; junction bases with no gene match: 4. This CDR3 has 14 residues. Germline CDR1 reads MNHEY; CDR2 reads SVGEGT. The CDR3 bases are TGTGCCAGCAGAAGGGACAGCGACACCGGGGAGCTGTTTTTT. As protein: CASRRDSDTGELFF.